The clone carrying this TCR beta chain came up a few times. Clones were read by immunoSEQ multiplex PCR, and TCRdb kept only the in-frame ones, dropping some. Its table lists dozens of clones. Treatment was busulfan-fludarabine conditioning, a marrow graft, and cyclophosphamide on days +3 and +4. Biopsies of skin and gastrointestinal tract, taken during GVHD evaluation, were TRB-sequenced retrospectively from DNA. The data derive from a study of T cells after posttransplantation cyclophosphamide. Germline CDR1 LGHNA, CDR2 YSLEER. CDR3 length equals 22 residues. The ends were cut back, 0 bases at V and 2 bases at J, with 26 bases in the middle.

The chain recombines TRBV4-3 with TRBJ2-6, with D perhaps matching TRBD1 (6 bases). The sequenced sample was gut tissue, obtained after allogeneic stem cell transplant with posttransplant cyclophosphamide. The TCR sequence derives from a male patient aged 25 to 39 who received an allogeneic stem cell transplant from a related donor, was CMV-positive, and had acute GVHD only. Some of these T cells may belong to the graft donor. In DNA, the CDR3 is TGCGCCAGCAGCCAAGATCTTATGACGGTGGACAGTTTATTTGCTGGGGCCAACGTCCTGACTTTC. Protein: CASSQDLMTVDSLFAGANVLTF.